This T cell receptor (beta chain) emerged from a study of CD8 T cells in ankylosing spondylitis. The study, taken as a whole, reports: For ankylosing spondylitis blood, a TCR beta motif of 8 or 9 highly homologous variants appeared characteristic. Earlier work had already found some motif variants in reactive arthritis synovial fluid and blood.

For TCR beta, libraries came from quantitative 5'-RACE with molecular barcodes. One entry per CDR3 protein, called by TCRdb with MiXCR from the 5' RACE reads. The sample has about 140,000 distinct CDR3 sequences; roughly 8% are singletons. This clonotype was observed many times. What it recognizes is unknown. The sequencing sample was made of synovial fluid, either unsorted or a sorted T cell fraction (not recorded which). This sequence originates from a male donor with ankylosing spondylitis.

CDR3 in amino acids: CASSLWREEQFF. DNA for the CDR3: TGTGCCAGCAGTTTATGGAGAGAGGAGCAGTTCTTC. The rearrangement uses TRBV28 and TRBJ2-1; D not resolved. This CDR3 comprises 12 residues. Germline V gives CDR1 MDHEN, CDR2 SYDVKM. The V gene lost 0 bases and the J gene lost 10 bases, with 7 bases spanning the gap.